These T cell receptor beta chains were read from a single sample in a study of blood T cell repertoires in COVID-19. Profiling relied on immunoSEQ multiplex PCR, and the TCRdb table lists in-frame clones only, not all of them. Of hundreds of thousands of clones in the sample, roughly four fifths are singletons; the top ten hold around 3.5%. Sequencing input: PBMCs or T cells enriched from blood (not recorded which). The receptors originated from a woman aged 40 to 55 who had been exposed to COVID-19. Both conserved end residues are part of each CDR3. The D gene is left open where the match is weak. Size is omitted from some rows. Given values are once, few, many or a class for expanded clones.

j_call,v_call,clone_size,cdr3_length,d_call,cdr3_aa,cdr3_nt
TRBJ2-7,TRBV19,.,14,TRBD1,CASSGQGDSYEQYF,TGTGCCAGTAGTGGACAGGGGGACTCCTACGAGCAGTACTTC
TRBJ1-2,TRBV5-1,.,13,.,CASTPGGPYGYTF,TGCGCCAGCACCCCGGGGGGGCCGTATGGCTACACCTTC
TRBJ2-1,TRBV18,.,18,TRBD2,CASSPDLAVRGSRNEQFF,TGTGCCAGCTCACCCGATCTCGCGGTGCGGGGGTCGAGGAATGAGCAGTTCTTC
TRBJ2-7,TRBV7-6,.,12,.,CASSTTIYEQYF,TGTGCCAGCAGCACAACAATCTACGAGCAGTACTTC
TRBJ1-5,TRBV19,.,16,.,CASSNQGVRRNQPQHF,TGTGCCAGTAGTAACCAGGGCGTAAGAAGGAATCAGCCCCAGCATTTT
TRBJ2-2,TRBV5-5,few,16,.,CASSLRPTEGTGELFF,TGTGCCAGCAGCTTGAGACCTACGGAGGGCACCGGGGAGCTGTTTTTT
TRBJ2-6,TRBV5-5,.,15,.,CASSLGGLGANVLTF,TGTGCCAGCAGCTTGGGGGGACTGGGGGCCAACGTCCTGACTTTC
TRBJ1-2,TRBV28,.,14,TRBD1,CASRGQGNRGGAAF,TGTGCCAGCAGGGGACAGGGTAATCGCGGGGGAGCCGCCTTC
TRBJ1-1,TRBV6-5,.,16,.,CASSYRVVTMNTEAFF,TGTGCCAGCAGTTACCGAGTTGTCACCATGAACACTGAAGCTTTCTTT
TRBJ1-1,TRBV18,.,12,TRBD1,CASSPPTGEAFF,TGTGCCAGCTCACCACCGACAGGGGAAGCTTTCTTT
TRBJ2-5,TRBV3-1/TRBV3-2,.,15,.,CASSQEGGGSETQYF,TGTGCCAGCAGCCAAGAAGGGGGGGGCAGCGAGACCCAGTACTTC
TRBJ2-2,TRBV5-1,.,11,.,CASGTGWELFF,TGCGCCAGCGGTACAGGGTGGGAGCTGTTTTTT
TRBJ2-5,TRBV21-1,.,15,.,CASSARGQNQETQYF,TGTGCCAGCAGCGCCAGGGGGCAGAACCAAGAGACCCAGTACTTC
TRBJ2-1,TRBV10-2,.,15,TRBD2,CASLGTSGGWGEQFF,TGCGCCAGCCTAGGGACTAGCGGGGGGTGGGGTGAGCAGTTCTTC
TRBJ2-3,TRBV27,.,16,.,CASSVALTTSTDTQYF,TGTGCCAGCAGTGTAGCTCTAACTACTAGCACAGATACGCAGTATTTT
TRBJ1-2,TRBV5-7,few,14,TRBD1,CASSPTGDVGGYTF,TGTGCCAGCAGCCCAACAGGGGATGTCGGTGGCTACACCTTC
TRBJ1-2,TRBV12-3/TRBV12-4,.,12,TRBD1,CASQDRGRGYTF,TGTGCCAGCCAGGACAGGGGGCGAGGCTACACCTTC
TRBJ1-1,TRBV27,few,14,.,CASSLSWVSGEAFF,TGTGCCAGCAGTTTGAGTTGGGTCAGCGGTGAAGCTTTCTTT
TRBJ1-2,TRBV19,.,15,.,CASTAHRDNNYGYTF,TGTGCCAGTACCGCCCACCGGGACAATAACTATGGCTACACCTTC
TRBJ1-3,TRBV6-1,.,16,.,CASSEQRTALGNTIYF,TGTGCCAGCAGTGAACAGAGGACAGCGCTGGGAAACACCATATATTTT
TRBJ2-2,TRBV4-1,.,17,.,CASSLSPRVEFTGELFF,TGCGCCAGCAGCCTATCGCCCCGGGTCGAATTCACCGGGGAGCTGTTTTTT
TRBJ1-6,TRBV6-5,.,15,TRBD1,CASMRTGTGESPLHF,TGTGCCAGCATGAGAACCGGGACAGGGGAATCACCCCTCCACTTT
TRBJ2-3,TRBV18,.,15,TRBD1,CASSPPTGGTDTQYF,TGTGCCAGCTCACCACCCACAGGGGGCACAGATACGCAGTATTTT
TRBJ1-5,TRBV6-5,.,15,TRBD1,CASRGQGDEYQPQHF,TGTGCCAGCCGAGGACAGGGGGATGAATATCAGCCCCAGCATTTT
TRBJ1-2,TRBV28,.,13,.,CASSTGGARGYTF,TGTGCCAGCAGCACGGGGGGGGCTCGGGGCTACACCTTC
TRBJ1-1,TRBV19,few,15,TRBD1,CASSSRTGGFTEAFF,TGTGCCAGTAGTTCCCGGACAGGGGGATTTACTGAAGCTTTCTTT
TRBJ1-1,TRBV3-1/TRBV3-2,.,16,TRBD1,CASSQRGQGEGTEAFF,TGTGCCAGCAGCCAAAGAGGACAGGGTGAGGGAACTGAAGCTTTCTTT
TRBJ2-5,TRBV7-3,.,15,TRBD2,CASSLAGGLQETQYF,TGTGCCAGCAGCTTAGCGGGGGGGCTCCAAGAGACCCAGTACTTC